This T cell receptor (beta chain) was found in a study of blood T cell repertoires in COVID-19. Some clones are missing from TCRdb's copy, which holds only in-frame ones; the method was immunoSEQ multiplex PCR. This table holds some 59,000 clones, around 83% found once. Between the trimmed V and J ends, which lost 4 bases and 3 bases, there was a span of 6 bases. CDR1 and CDR2 (germline): KGHSH, LQKENI. This CDR3 is built from 13 residues. The receptor comes from a man aged 25 to 40 with COVID-19, enrolled during active disease. Sequenced input: peripheral blood. The rearrangement uses TRBV18 and TRBJ1-4, with unresolved D. In DNA, the CDR3 is TGTGCCAGCTCACTTTACTCTAATGAAAAACTGTTTTTT. Translating it yields CASSLYSNEKLFF.